A selection of T cell receptor beta chains follows, all from one sample in a study of T cell repertoires in ileal Crohn's disease. Sequencing used immunoSEQ multiplex PCR; TCRdb keeps in-frame clones, though not all of them. This repertoire shows around 15,000 clones, less than 90% found once; its top ten account for approximately 10%. Sequenced sample: ileal tissue. The receptors originated from an adult with Crohn's disease. Each CDR3 is given with its conserved first and last residue. The D gene is left open where the match is weak. Size is omitted from some rows. Given values are once, few, many or a class for expanded clones.

abundance	v_gene	j_gene	d_gene	CDR3nt	CDR3aa
-	TRBV2	TRBJ2-5	-	TGTGCCAGCAGTGAACGCGGCAGGGTGGGAGAGACCCAGTACTTC	CASSERGRVGETQYF
-	TRBV9	TRBJ2-1	-	TGTGCCAGCAGTTATGACATTTTCTCTTACAATGAGCAGTTCTTC	CASSYDIFSYNEQFF
-	TRBV18	TRBJ2-5	-	TGTGCCAGCTCACCGGACACCCATAGGGCCCAGTACTTC	CASSPDTHRAQYF
-	TRBV5-1	TRBJ1-5	TRBD1	TGCGCCAGCAGCCGGGCCGGGACAGATGGTCAGCCCCAGCATTTT	CASSRAGTDGQPQHF
-	TRBV19	TRBJ1-5	TRBD1	TGTGCCAGTAGTCCGGGGACAGGGTCCCAGCATTTT	CASSPGTGSQHF
-	TRBV29-1	TRBJ1-2	TRBD1	TGCAGCGCCAAGACAGGGAACTATGGCTACACCTTC	CSAKTGNYGYTF
-	TRBV6-1	TRBJ2-7	TRBD1	TGTGCCAGCAGCCTGACAGGGACCCCCTCCTACGAGCAGTACTTC	CASSLTGTPSYEQYF
-	TRBV6-1	TRBJ1-2	-	TGTGCCAGCAGTGAAGTTGCATTCGGAGCTGGCTACACCTTC	CASSEVAFGAGYTF
-	TRBV6-1	TRBJ2-7	TRBD2	TGTGCCAGCCTGTGGGCGGGGGGGCCCTCCTACGAGCAGTACTTC	CASLWAGGPSYEQYF
once	TRBV13	TRBJ2-1	-	TGTGCCAGCAGCTTAGGGTCATCCTACAATGAGCAGTTCTTC	CASSLGSSYNEQFF
-	TRBV11-2	TRBJ1-2	-	TGTGCCAGCAGCTTAGATTCCAGGGTTTATGGCTACACCTTC	CASSLDSRVYGYTF
-	TRBV19	TRBJ1-2	-	TGTGCCAGTAGTATAGCAGGAATAATAGATACTAACTATGGCTACACCTTC	CASSIAGIIDTNYGYTF
-	TRBV11-1	TRBJ2-2	TRBD1	TGTGCCAGCAGCTTCCGACAGGGGGCAGGGACCGGGGAGCTGTTTTTT	CASSFRQGAGTGELFF
-	TRBV7-2	TRBJ2-1	-	TGTGCCAGCAGCTTACTCGACAATGAGCAGTTCTTC	CASSLLDNEQFF
-	TRBV27	TRBJ1-1	-	TGTGCCAGCAGACCCTCGCCCGGGGGGCACCACACTGAAGCTTTCTTT	CASRPSPGGHHTEAFF
once	TRBV7-2	TRBJ2-7	-	TGTGCCAGCAGCACTATCCCCGGGACACGAGACTACGAGCAGTACTTC	CASSTIPGTRDYEQYF
-	TRBV5-1	TRBJ2-7	-	TGCGCCAGCAGCTTTAAGGGGGGGATCTCGTACTACGAGCAGTACTTC	CASSFKGGISYYEQYF
-	TRBV5-4	TRBJ2-4	-	TGTGCCAGCAGCTTCCCAGGGGCAGGGAGAGACATTCAGTACTTC	CASSFPGAGRDIQYF
-	TRBV7-9	TRBJ2-3	TRBD2	TGTGCCAGCGGGTGGACTAGCGGGAGAACAGATACGCAGTATTTT	CASGWTSGRTDTQYF
-	TRBV4-3	TRBJ1-4	TRBD1	TGCGCCAGCAGCCTCGGACAGGGTAATGAAAAACTGTTTTTT	CASSLGQGNEKLFF
-	TRBV6-6	TRBJ1-5	-	TGTGCCAGCAGCACCGGGACATATAGCAATCAGCCCCAGCATTTT	CASSTGTYSNQPQHF
-	TRBV9	TRBJ1-2	-	TGTGCCAGCAGCGTAGACAGGGCGCCCTATGGCTACACCTTC	CASSVDRAPYGYTF
-	TRBV5-4	TRBJ1-4	TRBD1	TGTGCCAGCAGCCCGGGACAGCTCAATGAAAAACTGTTTTTT	CASSPGQLNEKLFF
-	TRBV7-2	TRBJ1-2	-	TGTGCCAGCAGCCCCTCTACAGGGAGCCTGGCTGGCTACACCTTC	CASSPSTGSLAGYTF
-	TRBV6-5	TRBJ1-5	-	TGTGCCAGCAGGGCGGGGTTTATCCAGCCCCAGCATTTT	CASRAGFIQPQHF
-	TRBV5-6	TRBJ2-7	-	TGTGCCAGCAGCCCATGGGTCTCAAGGAGTATTTACGAGCAGTACTTC	CASSPWVSRSIYEQYF
-	TRBV29-1	TRBJ2-1	TRBD1	TGCAGCGTTCCGGGACAGGGGCAACTAGACTCTCTTTACAATGAGCAGTTCTTC	CSVPGQGQLDSLYNEQFF
-	TRBV27	TRBJ2-1	-	TGTGCCAGCAGTCCGAATAGCGGAAATGAGCAGTTCTTC	CASSPNSGNEQFF
-	TRBV19	TRBJ1-4	-	TGTGCCAGTAGTATTCCGACAGCAACTAATGAAAAACTGTTTTTT	CASSIPTATNEKLFF
few	TRBV5-5	TRBJ1-1	TRBD1	TGTGCCAGCAGCTTGAGGGGGCTGAAAAACACTGAAGCTTTCTTT	CASSLRGLKNTEAFF
few	TRBV12-5	TRBJ2-1	-	TGTGCTAGTGCCCCCAGGACTCGGTACAATGAGCAGTTCTTC	CASAPRTRYNEQFF
once	TRBV9	TRBJ2-5	TRBD2	TGTGCCAGCAGCGTAGCTACCGGGTCTAGCGGACAAGAGACCCAGTACTTC	CASSVATGSSGQETQYF
-	TRBV5-1	TRBJ2-3	-	TGCGCCAGCAGCCTTAGCACAGATACGCAGTATTTT	CASSLSTDTQYF
-	TRBV21-1	TRBJ2-1	-	TGTGCCAGCAGCAAACCGGGACAGGGGTTCGATGAGCAGTTCTTC	CASSKPGQGFDEQFF
-	TRBV5-5	TRBJ1-2	TRBD1	TGTGCCAGCAGCTTAGGGACAGCGAGCTATGGCTACACCTTC	CASSLGTASYGYTF
-	TRBV4-2	TRBJ1-1	TRBD1	TGTGCCAGCAGCCCACCGGGACAGGGTTCAGCTTTCTTT	CASSPPGQGSAFF
-	TRBV27	TRBJ1-2	TRBD1	TGTGCCAGCGCAGGGGGTTATGGCTACACCTTC	CASAGGYGYTF
-	TRBV25-1	TRBJ2-1	-	TGTGCCAGCAGTGAAATCGGTGTTGTCTACAATGAGCAGTTCTTC	CASSEIGVVYNEQFF
once	TRBV2	TRBJ1-1	TRBD1	TGTGCCAGCAGAAGGGACAGGGCCCTGAACACTGAAGCTTTCTTT	CASRRDRALNTEAFF
once	TRBV6-5	TRBJ2-3	-	TGTGCCAGCCGGCGGGGGCCGGTGGCAGATACGCAGTATTTT	CASRRGPVADTQYF
-	TRBV7-9	TRBJ2-3	-	TGTGCCAGCAGCTTAGTTATAAGCACAGATACGCAGTATTTT	CASSLVISTDTQYF
-	TRBV2	TRBJ1-5	TRBD1	TGTGCCAGCAGTCCCGGGACAGCCGCCGGGCAGCCCCAGCATTTT	CASSPGTAAGQPQHF
once	TRBV7-3	TRBJ2-5	TRBD1	TGTGCCAGCAGCAGGGGACAGGGGGCGTGGGAGACCCAGTACTTC	CASSRGQGAWETQYF
-	TRBV21-1	TRBJ1-2	-	TGTGCCAGCAGCGACCGTCACAGGGGTGGGAATGGCTACACCTTC	CASSDRHRGGNGYTF
-	TRBV18	TRBJ2-2	-	TGTGCCAGCTCACCAAGGGTGGACAGAATCACCGGGGAGCTGTTTTTT	CASSPRVDRITGELFF
-	TRBV4-3	TRBJ1-2	-	TGCGCCAGCAGCCGAGAAATCCGGGGGGGCTACACCTTC	CASSREIRGGYTF
-	TRBV4-2	TRBJ1-4	-	TGTGCCAGCAGCCCGGCGGGAGGCCCAACTAATGAAAAACTGTTTTTT	CASSPAGGPTNEKLFF
-	TRBV29-1	TRBJ1-1	TRBD1	TGCAGCGTTGAAGATCAGGACAGGGACACTGAAGCTTTCTTT	CSVEDQDRDTEAFF
-	TRBV5-1	TRBJ2-1	-	TGCGCCAGCAGCTTACAGGGCCCTACAACCTACAATGAGCAGTTCTTC	CASSLQGPTTYNEQFF
-	TRBV11-2	TRBJ2-7	-	TGTGCCAGCAGCTTCGGGGGGCTCACGCCCTACGAGCAGTACTTC	CASSFGGLTPYEQYF
once	TRBV29-1	TRBJ1-1	-	TGCAGCGTTGAACCACAGGACCAAGCTTTCTTT	CSVEPQDQAFF